The 9 T cell receptor beta chains listed next were all sequenced from one sample in a study of cytomegalovirus exposure and HLA in healthy donors listed by TCRdb under 2017. The receptor library was made with the immunoSEQ multiplex PCR assay. For the multiplex PCR, a mixture combining 60 forward primers for TCR Vbeta segments and 13 reverse primers for TCR Jbeta segments was used. TCRdb carries this immuneACCESS record with in-frame sequences only. Its versions omit some clonotypes, under half of them owing to an unresolved V gene in the studies checked, with the rest unexplained. The table for this sample lists roughly 120,000 clones; just under 75% of them were counted only once. More than 4.5% of the sample lies in the top ten. Material for sequencing was PBMCs. The receptors come from a man aged 55 to 70 in good health and CMV-seropositive.

The gene calls are TRBV5-1 and TRBJ2-3; no firm D call. The germline V gene has CDR1 SGHRS and CDR2 YFSETQ. This CDR3 has 13 amino acids. V lost 5 bases to trimming and J lost 6 bases, with 13 bases between them. The CDR3 spells CASSPPSGDTQYF. CDR3 in DNA: TGCGCCAGCAGTCCTCCCTCCGGGGATACGCAGTATTTT.

The chain couples TRBV2 to TRBJ2-4; possibly TRBD1 for D (6 bases). The length of the CDR3 is 18 residues. Germline V CDR1 and CDR2: SNHLY, FYNNEI. Trimming shortened V by 2 bases and J by 0 bases, and 17 bases separated the two germline ends. For the CDR3, the DNA is TGTGCCAGCAGTGAATCCCTTTTAACAGGGAGAGCCAAAAACATTCAGTACTTC. Amino acid sequence: CASSESLLTGRAKNIQYF.

V gene TRBV6-5 combines with J gene TRBJ2-6, with a tentative D call TRBD2 (6 bases). V shed 6 bases and J shed 2 bases, with 11 bases lying between them. The CDR3 extends over 15 amino acids. Germline V gives CDR1 MNHEY, CDR2 SVGAGI. CDR3 bases: TGTGCCAGCAGCAAGGGACTCCCTGGGGCCAACGTCCTGACTTTC. Its protein is CASSKGLPGANVLTF.

The V call is TRBV5-6, the J call TRBJ1-5; TRBD1 matches 7 bases. The CDR3 length is 13 residues. V gave up 6 bases and J gave up 4 bases; unmatched junction bases: 4. CDR1 is SGHDT and CDR2 is YYEEEE in the germline V gene. CDR3 bases: TGTGCCAGCAAAAGGGGGCAGAATCAGCCCCAGCATTTT. Translating gives CASKRGQNQPQHF.

In its sample, this clone was seen once. J is TRBJ1-1 and V is TRBV14, with D perhaps TRBD1 (5 bases). The germline CDR1 and CDR2 sequences are SGHDN and FVKESK. V gave up 1 base and J gave up 6 bases, with 30 bases separating them. The CDR3 is 20 amino acids. This CDR3 reads CASSQGPPFWQGKTRAEAFF. CDR3 DNA sequence: TGTGCCAGCAGCCAAGGGCCCCCCTTTTGGCAGGGTAAGACTAGGGCTGAAGCTTTCTTT.

Only a few counts were recorded for this clone. The chain combines TRBV7-8 with TRBJ2-5; TRBD2 might be the D (6 bases). The CDR3 runs 13 residues. V was shortened by 8 bases and J by 0 bases, with 10 bases between the two germline ends. From germline, CDR1 is SGHVS and CDR2 FQNEAQ. The CDR3 sequence: CASGGAYQETQYF. The CDR3 DNA reads as TGTGCCAGCGGAGGGGCCTACCAAGAGACCCAGTACTTC.

This clone was seen once. The chain couples TRBV19 to TRBJ2-5; 9 bases fit TRBD1. The V and J ends lost 5 bases and 5 bases, in that order; junction bases with no gene match: 9. The CDR3 covers 15 residues. The germline V gene encodes CDR1 LNHDA and CDR2 SQIVND (reference sequence). Here the CDR3 DNA reads TGTGCCAGTAGTGCCATCCGGACAGGGGACGAGACCCAGTACTTC. Its translation is CASSAIRTGDETQYF.

The chain is built from TRBV5-4 and TRBJ2-3, with no clear D. The CDR3 has 12 residues. Germline loops: CDR1 SGHNT, CDR2 YYREEE (reference sequence). Trimming left V 0 bases short and J 5 bases short, with 4 bases between. Here the CDR3 DNA reads TGTGCCAGCAGCTTGGGAGGAGATACGCAGTATTTT. Its translation: CASSLGGDTQYF.

The table lists this clone with a count of one. The chain links TRBV5-6 to TRBJ2-1; TRBD1 is a possible D gene (5 bases). The CDR3 extends over 15 amino acids. Germline V gene sequence: CDR1 SGHDT, CDR2 YYEEEE. V lost 4 bases and J lost 2, with 13 bases in between. The CDR3 coding sequence is TGTGCCAGCAGCCCCCCGAGCAGGGCCTACAATGAGCAGTTCTTC. It codes for CASSPPSRAYNEQFF.